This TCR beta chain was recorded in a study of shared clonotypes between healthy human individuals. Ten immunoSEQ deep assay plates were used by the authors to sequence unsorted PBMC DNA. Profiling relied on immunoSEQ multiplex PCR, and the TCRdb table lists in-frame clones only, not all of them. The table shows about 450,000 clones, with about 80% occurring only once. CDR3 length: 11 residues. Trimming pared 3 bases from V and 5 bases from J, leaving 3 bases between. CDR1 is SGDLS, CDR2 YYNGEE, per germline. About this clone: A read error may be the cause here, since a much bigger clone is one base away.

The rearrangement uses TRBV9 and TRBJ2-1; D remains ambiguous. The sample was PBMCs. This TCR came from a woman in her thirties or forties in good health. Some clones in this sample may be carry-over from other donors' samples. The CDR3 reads CASSANNEQFF. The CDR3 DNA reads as TGTGCCAGCAGCGCCAACAATGAGCAGTTCTTC.